This T cell receptor beta chain came from a study of blood T cell repertoires in COVID-19. Whole-study context: Samples came from the United States, Italy and Spain, spanning acute and convalescent COVID-19. PBMCs, B-cell-depleted T cells, or T cells provided the cDNA or gDNA that made up the material.

Repertoires were generated with immunoSEQ multiplex PCR, while TCRdb's copy carries only in-frame clones and drops some. The sample lists 350,000 to 450,000 clones, 91% occurring once. Individuals drawn from around 25 US areas were about 18 to 95 years old. A case of COVID-19 had been met by exposed participants within 2 weeks before study entry. Germline V lookup: CDR1 SGDLS, CDR2 YYNGEE. CDR3 size: 15 residues. Losses at the gene ends were 3 bases for V and 7 bases for J; bases not matched to a gene: 9. V usage is TRBV9 and J usage is TRBJ1-4, with 7 positions matching TRBD1. Material: PBMCs or T cells enriched from blood (not recorded which). This TCR was sampled from a woman aged 35 to 49 who had been exposed to COVID-19. The CDR3 DNA reads as TGTGCCAGCAGCGCCTCCGGGACAGCGTTTGAAAAACTGTTTTTT. It codes for CASSASGTAFEKLFF.